These 18 T cell receptor beta chains originate from one sample sequenced in a study of T cell responses to AZD1222 COVID-19 vaccine. Sequencing used immunoSEQ multiplex PCR; TCRdb keeps in-frame clones, though not all of them. The sample has about 130,000 clones; more than 70% are singletons. The sequenced sample was peripheral blood, obtained on day 0 of AZD1222 vaccination. The receptors come from an adult in good health.

V gene TRBV19 combines with J gene TRBJ2-1, with D possibly matching TRBD1 (6 bases). The ends were cut back, 6 bases at V and 4 bases at J, with 13 bases in the middle. Germline V gives CDR1 LNHDA, CDR2 SQIVND (reference sequence). This CDR3 spans 14 amino acids. The CDR3 loop reads CASRRGSDYNEQFF. The CDR3 bases are TGTGCCAGTAGAAGGGGGTCTGATTACAATGAGCAGTTCTTC.

In its sample, this clone was seen once. The V gene is TRBV29-1, the J gene TRBJ1-2; weak D call: TRBD1 (6 bases). The CDR3 covers 13 residues. Deletions cut 5 bases from V and 2 bases from J, with 12 bases between. Germline V gene sequence: CDR1 SQVTM, CDR2 ANQGSEA. CDR3 DNA sequence: TGCAGCGTTATACAGGGTAGGAACTATGGCTACACCTTC. It specifies CSVIQGRNYGYTF. Full variable domain (missing parts from reference TRBV29-1 and TRBJ1-2): SAVISQKPSRDICQRGTSLTIQCQVDSQVTMMFWYRQQPGQSLTLIATANQGSEATYESGFVIDKFPISRPNLTFSTLTVSNMSPEDSSIYLCSVIQGRNYGYTFGSGTRLTVV.

The CDR3 reads CASSIGPGTNATGNTIYF. The CDR3 DNA sequence: TGTGCCAGTAGTATAGGTCCCGGGACAAACGCCACTGGAAACACCATATATTTT. The chain has TRBV19 and TRBJ1-3; tentative D call: TRBD1 (6 bases). Germline V gene sequence: CDR1 LNHDA, CDR2 SQIVND (reference sequence). This CDR3 has 18 residues. The V end was cut by 1 base, the J end by 2 bases, with 18 bases between.

The chain carries TRBV7-9 and TRBJ2-7; TRBD2 agrees at 7 bases. Trimming cost V 3 bases and J 2 bases; bases outside gene matches: 7. This CDR3 comprises 15 residues. The germline V gene encodes CDR1 SEHNR and CDR2 FQNEAQ (reference sequence). CDR3 amino acids: CASSLSSGLPYEQYF. In nucleotides, the CDR3 is TGTGCCAGCAGCTTGTCTAGCGGCCTGCCCTACGAGCAGTACTTC.

The chain has TRBV24-1 and TRBJ1-4, with a possible D match to TRBD1 (6 bases). CDR3 length equals 17 residues. Germline lookup yields CDR1 KGHDR and CDR2 SFDVKD. V was pared by 3 bases and J by 4 bases, with 17 bases between. CDR3 coding DNA: TGTGCCACCAGTGATGCCTCTCATGGGGGCTTTAATGAAAAACTGTTTTTT. Amino acids: CATSDASHGGFNEKLFF.

The gene calls are TRBV19 and TRBJ2-7; D perhaps matches TRBD2 (6 bases). The V and J ends lost 1 base and 5 bases respectively, with 9 bases between them. Germline assignment: CDR1 LNHDA and CDR2 SQIVND (reference sequence). CDR3 size: 13 residues. Here the CDR3 reads CASSIVGGNEQYF. The CDR3 nucleotides read TGTGCCAGTAGTATAGTCGGAGGGAACGAGCAGTACTTC.

This chain uses TRBV6-1 with TRBJ2-1; TRBD2 matches at 7 bases. In germline, CDR1 is MNHNS, CDR2 SASEGT. CDR3 length: 17 amino acids. The trim removed 3 bases at V and 4 bases at J, leaving 12 bases unmatched. CDR3 DNA sequence: TGTGCCAGCAGTGACGGCCGGGCGGGAGAAGTGTACAATGAGCAGTTCTTC. Amino acids: CASSDGRAGEVYNEQFF.

V gene TRBV6-5 combines with J gene TRBJ2-1; D is undetermined. V was pared by 0 bases and J by 4 bases, with 7 bases between. The CDR3 sequence is 14 residues long. Per germline, CDR1 MNHEY and CDR2 SVGAGI. The CDR3 is CASSYSTRYNEQFF. CDR3 DNA: TGTGCCAGCAGTTACTCGACTCGTTACAATGAGCAGTTCTTC.

V is TRBV18 and J is TRBJ2-4; D perhaps matches TRBD1 (5 bases). This CDR3 has 11 amino acids. Trimming cost V 3 bases and J 9 bases, with 6 bases left between them. CDR1 KGHSH and CDR2 LQKENI come from the germline V gene. CDR3 loop: CASSPDSIQYF. As DNA, the CDR3 is TGTGCCAGCTCACCCGACAGCATTCAGTACTTC.

CDR3 in DNA: TGTGCCAGCAGTTTACGGGCCGCGGGGGGCTACACCTTC. Translated: CASSLRAAGGYTF. J is TRBJ1-2 and V is TRBV27; D uncertain. The germline V gene encodes CDR1 MNHEY and CDR2 SMNVEV (reference sequence). The CDR3 is 13 residues long. Trimming removed 2 bases at V and 8 bases at J, with 12 bases between.

The chain recombines TRBV28 with TRBJ2-7; maybe TRBD2 (5 bases). Germline V gene sequence: CDR1 MDHEN, CDR2 SYDVKM. CDR3 length equals 13 residues. V was shortened by 6 bases and J by 2 bases, with 11 bases between the two germline ends. This chain's CDR3 is CASRATRTYEQYF. CDR3 DNA sequence: TGTGCCAGCAGAGCCACTAGGACCTACGAGCAGTACTTC.

The rearrangement joins TRBV19 to TRBJ1-1; D is undetermined. The germline V gene has CDR1 LNHDA and CDR2 SQIVND (reference sequence). The CDR3 totals 16 residues. V was cut by 5 bases and J by 5 bases, with 21 bases left in between. The CDR3: CASSRITRVAWTEAFF. Written as DNA, the CDR3 is TGTGCCAGTAGTCGAATAACCCGGGTCGCTTGGACTGAAGCTTTCTTT.

This chain connects TRBV11-3 to TRBJ2-7; no clear D. V shed 2 bases and J shed 6 bases, with 11 bases lying between them. CDR3 size: 13 residues. Germline V gene lookup returns CDR1 SGHNT and CDR2 YENEEA. CDR3 nucleotide sequence: TGTGCCAGCAGCTTAAACCCAAAGAGCGAGCAGTACTTC. Its protein is CASSLNPKSEQYF.

The rearrangement uses TRBV7-2 and TRBJ2-1; 14 nucleotides align to TRBD2. V was pared by 7 bases and J by 6 bases, with 11 bases of the junction left unmatched. The CDR3 is made up of 17 amino acids. CDR1 is SGHTA and CDR2 is FQGNSA in the germline V gene. The CDR3 DNA follows: TGTGCCAGCACCCCCCACGAAGGGACTAGCGGGAGCAATGAGCAGTTCTTC. It is translated as CASTPHEGTSGSNEQFF.

The chain carries TRBV30 and TRBJ1-2; D may be TRBD1 (5 bases). The germline CDR1 and CDR2 sequences are GTSNPN and SVGIG (reference sequence). The V end lost 5 bases, the J end lost 8 bases, and 15 bases lay between the germline ends. CDR3 size: 12 residues. As DNA, the CDR3 is TGTGCCTGGGGCCGGGGCTCTAGCGGCTACACCTTC. Translated: CAWGRGSSGYTF.

The V and J genes are TRBV20-1 and TRBJ2-3; D may be TRBD2 (5 bases). The V end lost 7 bases, the J end lost 3 bases, and 8 bases lay between the germline ends. Germline CDR1 DFQATT, CDR2 SNEGSKA (reference sequence). The CDR3 length is 11 residues. The CDR3 is CSVARTDTQYF. CDR3 DNA sequence: TGCAGTGTAGCGAGAACAGATACGCAGTATTTT.

The genes are TRBV18 and TRBJ1-2; no reliable D call. The germline gives CDR1 KGHSH, CDR2 LQKENI. V lost 4 bases and J lost 6, with 12 bases in between. There are 13 residues in the CDR3. The CDR3 sequence is CASSLYSMDGYTF. The CDR3 bases are TGTGCCAGCTCACTCTACAGTATGGATGGCTACACCTTC.

The genes are TRBV4-1 and TRBJ1-6; 10 bases align to TRBD1. The ends lost 4 bases at V and 7 bases at J; junction bases unmatched: 10. CDR1 and CDR2 (germline): MGHRA, YSYEKL. The CDR3 extends over 17 amino acids. CDR3 in amino acids: CASSLSGTGVRNSPLHF. The CDR3 nucleotides read TGCGCCAGCAGCCTTAGCGGGACAGGGGTTCGCAATTCACCCCTCCACTTT.